This T cell receptor (beta chain) was recorded in a study of T cell repertoires in cytomegalovirus infection (dated by TCRdb to about 2019). With regard to the full study: The HLA type of each donor mattered for the analysis, because public TCR beta signatures pointed to carriage of CMV infection along with the matching HLA type.

A note on this clonotype: This receptor's antigen is unknown. No base qualities exist here, and no much larger clone lies one base off it.

General findings and caveats noted by the study authors: The ex vivo response was dominated by HLA-C-restricted CMV-specific TCR beta clonotypes, and the single most frequent clonotype in two of eight donors was supplied by these HLA-C-restricted clonotypes. Carriers of CMV infection plus the relevant HLA type were discriminated by the cumulative frequency of public TCR beta family members in the study cohort and in an independent 352-donor cohort.

The CDR3 measures 18 amino acids from cysteine to phenylalanine. The retained sequence is limited to the CDR3, 54 bases, with the frame set at the first base. V and J lose 0 bases and 4 bases, and a span of 21 bases separates them. CDR1 and CDR2, looked up from the germline V gene (reference sequence), are LGHDT and YNNKEL. The run used an Illumina HiSeq 1500. In TCRdb, the public reads were trimmed at Q25 with fastp and aligned with MiXCR, with productive beta chains retained. CDR3 protein duplicates are merged, each entry listing the most common genes and DNA. For this sample the table gives nearly 70,000 distinct CDR3 sequences, of which under 25% were detected only once. The top ten clones comprise roughly 80% of the sample.

The receptor was derived from a human donor in good health (CMV status not recorded). Some clones in this sample may be carry-over from other donors' samples. The sequenced sample was PBMCs, sequenced either directly or after in vitro stimulation (not recorded which). Recombination joined TRBV3-1 with TRBJ2-5, with the D gene uncertain. The CDR3 region has the sequence CASSQDWGSLSSAETQYF. The DNA sequence is as follows: TGTGCCAGCAGCCAAGATTGGGGTAGTCTTTCGAGCGCAGAGACCCAGTACTTC.